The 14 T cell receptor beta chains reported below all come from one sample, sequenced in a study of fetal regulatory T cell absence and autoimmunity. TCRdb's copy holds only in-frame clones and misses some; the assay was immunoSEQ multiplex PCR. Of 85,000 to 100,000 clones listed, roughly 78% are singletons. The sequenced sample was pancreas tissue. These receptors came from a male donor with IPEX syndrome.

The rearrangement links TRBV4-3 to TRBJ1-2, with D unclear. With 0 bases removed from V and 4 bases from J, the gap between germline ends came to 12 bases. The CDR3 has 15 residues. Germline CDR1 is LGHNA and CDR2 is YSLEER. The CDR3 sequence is CASSQDRGSAYGYTF. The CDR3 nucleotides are TGCGCCAGCAGCCAAGATCGTGGCAGCGCCTATGGCTACACCTTC.

This CDR3 is CAWGGDGADTQYF. The CDR3 DNA is TGTGCCTGGGGGGGGGATGGGGCAGATACGCAGTATTTT. The J gene is TRBJ2-3, the V gene TRBV30; 7 bases match TRBD2. Germline CDR1 is GTSNPN and CDR2 is SVGIG (reference sequence). CDR3 size: 13 residues. V shed 5 bases, J shed 4 bases, and the junction held 6 bases outside the gene matches.

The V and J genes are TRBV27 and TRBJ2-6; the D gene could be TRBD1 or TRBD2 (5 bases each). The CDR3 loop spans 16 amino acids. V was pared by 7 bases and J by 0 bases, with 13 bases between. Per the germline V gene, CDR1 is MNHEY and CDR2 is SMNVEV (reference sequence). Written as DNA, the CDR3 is TGTGCCAGCAATATCGGGGCCCTCTCTGGGGCCAACGTCCTGACTTTC. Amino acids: CASNIGALSGANVLTF. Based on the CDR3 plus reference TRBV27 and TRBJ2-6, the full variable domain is EAQVTQNPRYLITVTGKKLTVTCSQNMNHEYMSWYRQDPGLGLRQIYYSMNVEVTDKGDVPEGYKVSRKEKRNFPLILESPSPNQTSLYFCASNIGALSGANVLTFGAGSRLTVL.

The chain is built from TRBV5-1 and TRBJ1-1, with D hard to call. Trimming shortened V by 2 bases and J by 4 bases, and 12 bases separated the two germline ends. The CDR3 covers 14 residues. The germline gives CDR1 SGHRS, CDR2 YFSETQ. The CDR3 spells CASSFLSPGTEAFF. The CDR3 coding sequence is TGCGCCAGCAGCTTTCTATCACCGGGCACTGAAGCTTTCTTT. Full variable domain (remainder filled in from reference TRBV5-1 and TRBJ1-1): KAGVTQTPRYLIKTRGQQVTLSCSPISGHRSVSWYQQTPGQGLQFLFEYFSETQRNKGNFPGRFSGRQFSNSRSEMNVSTLELGDSALYLCASSFLSPGTEAFFGQGTRLTVV.

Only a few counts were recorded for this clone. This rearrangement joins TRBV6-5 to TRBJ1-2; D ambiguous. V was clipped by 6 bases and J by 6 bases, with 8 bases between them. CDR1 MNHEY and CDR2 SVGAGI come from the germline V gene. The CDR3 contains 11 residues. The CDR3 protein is CASRLGDGYTF. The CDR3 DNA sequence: TGTGCCAGCAGGCTCGGAGATGGCTACACCTTC.

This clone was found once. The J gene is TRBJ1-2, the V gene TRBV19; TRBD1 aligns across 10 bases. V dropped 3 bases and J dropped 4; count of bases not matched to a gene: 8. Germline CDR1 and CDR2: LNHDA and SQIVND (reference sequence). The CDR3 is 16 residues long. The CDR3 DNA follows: TGTGCCAGTAGTATCCTTTCCGGGACAGGGGTCTATGGCTACACCTTC. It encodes CASSILSGTGVYGYTF.

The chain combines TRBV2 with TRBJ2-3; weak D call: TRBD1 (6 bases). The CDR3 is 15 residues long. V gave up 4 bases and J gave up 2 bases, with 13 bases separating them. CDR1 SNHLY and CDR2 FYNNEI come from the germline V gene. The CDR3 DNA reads TGTGCCAGCAGTGGGCCCGGACAGTCCACAGATACGCAGTATTTT. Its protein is CASSGPGQSTDTQYF.

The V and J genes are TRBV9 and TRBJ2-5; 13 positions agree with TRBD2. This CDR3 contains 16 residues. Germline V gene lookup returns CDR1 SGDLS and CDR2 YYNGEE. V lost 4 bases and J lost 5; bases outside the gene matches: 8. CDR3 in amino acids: CASSPPGLAGPETQYF. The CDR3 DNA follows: TGTGCCAGCAGCCCCCCGGGACTAGCGGGACCGGAGACCCAGTACTTC.

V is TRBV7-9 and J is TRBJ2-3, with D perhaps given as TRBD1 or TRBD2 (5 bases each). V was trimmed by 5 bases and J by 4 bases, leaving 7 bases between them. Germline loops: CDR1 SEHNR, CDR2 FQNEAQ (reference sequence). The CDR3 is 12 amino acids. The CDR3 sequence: CASSPGPDTQYF. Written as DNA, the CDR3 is TGTGCCAGCAGCCCGGGACCAGATACGCAGTATTTT. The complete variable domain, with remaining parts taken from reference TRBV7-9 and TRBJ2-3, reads DTGVSQNPRHKITKRGQNVTFRCDPISEHNRLYWYRQTLGQGPEFLTYFQNEAQLEKSRLLSDRFSAERPKGSFSTLEIQRTEQGDSAMYLCASSPGPDTQYFGPGTRLTVL.

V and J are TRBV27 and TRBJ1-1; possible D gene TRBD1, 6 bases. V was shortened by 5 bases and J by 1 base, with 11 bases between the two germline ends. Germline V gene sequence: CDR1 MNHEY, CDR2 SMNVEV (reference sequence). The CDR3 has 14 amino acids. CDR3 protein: CASSLLDRNTEAFF. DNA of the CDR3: TGTGCCAGCAGTCTCTTGGACAGGAACACTGAAGCTTTCTTT.

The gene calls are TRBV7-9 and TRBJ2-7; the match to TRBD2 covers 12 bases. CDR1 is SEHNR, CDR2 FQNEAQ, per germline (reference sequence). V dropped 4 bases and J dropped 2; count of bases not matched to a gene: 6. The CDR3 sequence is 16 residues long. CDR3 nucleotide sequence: TGTGCCAGCAGCTACACGGGACTAGCGGGCGCCTACGAGCAGTACTTC. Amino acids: CASSYTGLAGAYEQYF.

The DNA for the CDR3 is TGTGCCAGCAGCCAAGATAGCCCCGGCGGGAATGAGCAGTTCTTC. Translating it yields CASSQDSPGGNEQFF. The V and J genes are TRBV4-2 and TRBJ2-1, with D possibly matching TRBD2 (5 bases). V was cut by 0 bases and J by 7 bases, with 13 bases left in between. Germline lookup yields CDR1 LGHNA and CDR2 YNFKEQ. This CDR3 has 15 amino acids.

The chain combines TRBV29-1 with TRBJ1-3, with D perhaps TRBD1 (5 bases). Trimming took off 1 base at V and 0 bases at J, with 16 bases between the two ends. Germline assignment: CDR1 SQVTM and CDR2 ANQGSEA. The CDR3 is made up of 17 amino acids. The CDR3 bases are TGCAGCGTTGAAGTTGGAAGGGACGGGAGCTCTGGAAACACCATATATTTT. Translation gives CSVEVGRDGSSGNTIYF. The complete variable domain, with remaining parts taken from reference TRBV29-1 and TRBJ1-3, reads SAVISQKPSRDICQRGTSLTIQCQVDSQVTMMFWYRQQPGQSLTLIATANQGSEATYESGFVIDKFPISRPNLTFSTLTVSNMSPEDSSIYLCSVEVGRDGSSGNTIYFGEGSWLTVV.

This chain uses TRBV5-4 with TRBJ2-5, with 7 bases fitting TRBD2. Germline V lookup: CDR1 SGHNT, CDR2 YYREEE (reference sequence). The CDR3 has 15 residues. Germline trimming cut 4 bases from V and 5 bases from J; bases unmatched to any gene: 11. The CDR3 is CASSPPAGVGETQYF. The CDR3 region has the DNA TGTGCCAGCAGCCCCCCGGCGGGGGTCGGGGAGACCCAGTACTTC.